This section outlines one TCR beta chain sequence together with its context. Its matching antigen is unknown. This sample was taken from a study of cytomegalovirus exposure and HLA in healthy donors. About the research overall: Unique TCRs numbering roughly 85 million, obtained from HLA-typed donors, made up an early data release.

Primers for the PCR totalled 60 Vbeta and 13 Jbeta. TCRdb's table, derived via immunoSEQ multiplex PCR, lists solely in-frame clones and lacks some. This table holds about 130,000 clones, roughly 79% found once. Regarding the study as a whole: A later analysis linked a missense DCLRE1C variant to TCR beta V- and J-gene trimming. Rates of TCR association differed by HLA locus in a later analysis, with DRB1 highest and HLA-C lowest.

CDR1 is SGHTA, CDR2 FQGNSA, per germline. With 6 bases clipped from V and 4 bases from J, the junction kept 15 bases outside the gene matches. The length of the CDR3 is 16 residues. The chain links TRBV7-2 to TRBJ2-7; 7 bases are a match to TRBD2. The sample taken for sequencing was PBMCs. The receptor comes from a woman aged 45-60 years in good health and CMV-seronegative. The CDR3 DNA follows: TGTGCCAGCAGTGAAGCTAGCGGAAATATTCTTTACGAGCAGTACGTC. Amino acids: CASSEASGNILYEQYV.